This entry lists 8 T cell receptor beta chains sequenced from one sample in a study of beta chain features in type 1 diabetes (dated by TCRdb to the late 2010s). No antigen has been assigned to these receptors. The library was built by means of the immunoSEQ multiplex PCR assay. The entire amount of isolated RNA was reverse transcribed using the High Capacity cDNA Reverse Transcription Kit, so the sequenced TCRB transcripts were expressed ones. TCRdb's version of the immuneACCESS table is confined to in-frame rearrangements and falls short of the full clone set. An unresolved V gene accounts for under half of the shortfall where checked; the remainder is of unknown origin. This sample is represented by 150,000 to 200,000 clones; 7.5% to 9.5% of them were singletons. Around 0.56% of the sample is held by the ten biggest clonotypes. Overall study results and their limits: Type 1 diabetes patients showed a moderate but significant shortening of TCRB CDR3 length in all four CD4+ subsets.

Sequencing was carried out using central memory CD4+ T cells from blood. The receptor source for this set is a woman under 30 with type 1 diabetes.

This clone was recorded a few times. J is TRBJ2-1 and V is TRBV5-1; 8 bases match TRBD1. V was pared by 7 bases and J by 2 bases, with 8 bases of the junction left unmatched. The CDR3 loop spans 15 amino acids. The germline gives CDR1 SGHRS, CDR2 YFSETQ. CDR3 protein: CASGPGQEAYNEQFF. The CDR3 region has the DNA TGCGCCAGCGGGCCGGGACAGGAGGCCTACAATGAGCAGTTCTTC.

V usage is TRBV20-1 and J usage is TRBJ2-5, with 7 bases aligning to TRBD1. Germline V lookup: CDR1 DFQATT, CDR2 SNEGSKA (reference sequence). CDR3 size: 11 residues. CDR3 coding DNA: TGCAGCCGAAACAGGGGAGAGACCCAGTACTTC. Its protein is CSRNRGETQYF.

The rearrangement uses TRBV14 and TRBJ2-1, with 11 bases that match TRBD1. The CDR3 covers 17 residues. The ends lost 8 bases at V and 2 bases at J; junction bases unmatched: 11. From germline, CDR1 is SGHDN and CDR2 FVKESK. CDR3 amino acids: CASRPGQGDFTYNEQFF. The CDR3 DNA reads as TGTGCCAGCCGCCCGGGACAGGGGGACTTTACCTACAATGAGCAGTTCTTC.

The chain links TRBV11-2 to TRBJ2-7; 14 bases map to TRBD2. The CDR3 loop spans 17 amino acids. CDR1 SGHAT and CDR2 FQNNGV come from the germline V gene. The trim removed 5 bases at V and 0 bases at J, leaving 6 bases unmatched. CDR3 sequence (DNA): TGTGCCAGCAGCCCGGGACTAGCGGGGGCCTTCTCCTACGAGCAGTACTTC. This gives the protein CASSPGLAGAFSYEQYF.

This clone appeared a few times. The chain links TRBV23-1 to TRBJ1-5, with TRBD1 identical over 7 bases. TRBV23-1 is treated as an ORF (open reading frame) with a function not yet certain. This CDR3 comprises 15 residues. With V trimmed by 4 bases and J by 6 bases, 9 bases remained unmatched. The CDR3 is CASSLGARGLQPQHF. In nucleotides, the CDR3 is TGCGCCAGCAGTCTAGGGGCAAGGGGGCTTCAGCCCCAGCATTTT.

This clone was counted between two and nine times. V usage is TRBV27 and J usage is TRBJ2-7, with D tentatively TRBD1 (6 bases). V dropped 8 bases and J dropped 2 bases, with 13 bases sitting between them. This CDR3 spans 13 amino acids. Germline CDR1 is MNHEY and CDR2 is SMNVEV (reference sequence). CDR3 loop: CASAYRVTYEQYF. CDR3 DNA sequence: TGTGCCAGCGCTTACAGGGTGACCTACGAGCAGTACTTC.

In this sample, this clone is medium-sized (0.01 to 0.1%). The chain combines TRBV7-9 with TRBJ2-7; 10 nucleotides line up with TRBD2. Germline CDR1 SEHNR, CDR2 FQNEAQ (reference sequence). This CDR3 is built from 15 residues. The J segment lost 3 bases and the V segment lost 5 bases, leaving 7 bases of the junction unmatched. CDR3 coding DNA: TGTGCCAGCAGCCCCCCGGCTAGCGGGAGCTACGAGCAGTACTTC. Protein product: CASSPPASGSYEQYF. The whole variable domain, remainder taken from reference TRBV7-9 and TRBJ2-7, is DTGVSQNPRHKITKRGQNVTFRCDPISEHNRLYWYRQTLGQGPEFLTYFQNEAQLEKSRLLSDRFSAERPKGSFSTLEIQRTEQGDSAMYLCASSPPASGSYEQYFGPGTRLTVT.

The chain carries TRBV7-9 and TRBJ1-1; D not certain. This CDR3 is 13 amino acids long. The V gene's germline CDR1 is SEHNR and CDR2 FQNEAQ (reference sequence). Trimming removed 4 bases at V and 5 bases at J, with 11 bases between. The DNA of the CDR3 is TGTGCCAGCAGCTCCTCCGGGTCTACTGAAGCTTTCTTT. It translates to CASSSSGSTEAFF.